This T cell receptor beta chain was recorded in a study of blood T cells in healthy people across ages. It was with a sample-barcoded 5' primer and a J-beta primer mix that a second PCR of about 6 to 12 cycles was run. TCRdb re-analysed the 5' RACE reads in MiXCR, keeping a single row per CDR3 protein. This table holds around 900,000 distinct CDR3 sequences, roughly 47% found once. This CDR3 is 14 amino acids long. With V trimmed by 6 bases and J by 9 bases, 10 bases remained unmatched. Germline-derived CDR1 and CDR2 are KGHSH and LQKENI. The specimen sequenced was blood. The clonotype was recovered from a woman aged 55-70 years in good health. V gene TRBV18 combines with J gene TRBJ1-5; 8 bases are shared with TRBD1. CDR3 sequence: CASSQGQGERPQHF. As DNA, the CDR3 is TGTGCCAGCTCTCAAGGACAGGGCGAGAGGCCCCAGCATTTT.